The 6 T cell receptor beta chains in this list originate from one sample, sequenced in a study of shared clonotypes between healthy human individuals. Clones were sequenced by immunoSEQ multiplex PCR, and TCRdb holds only the in-frame ones, with some missing. The sample has about 1.5 million clones, roughly 98% seen once. The sequencing input was naive CD4+ T cells sorted from blood. Described subset: CD45RA+ positively selected. Source of these receptors: a man aged 25 to 40 in good health.

The rearrangement links TRBV5-1 to TRBJ2-7; 7 nucleotides align to TRBD1. This CDR3 has 15 residues. Germline lookup yields CDR1 SGHRS and CDR2 YFSETQ. The V segment lost 4 bases and the J segment 0 bases; nucleotides outside the gene matches: 7. The CDR3 sequence is CASSVSGQNSYEQYF. The CDR3 region has the DNA TGCGCCAGCAGCGTTTCGGGACAGAACTCCTACGAGCAGTACTTC.

This sequence joins TRBV6-6 and TRBJ1-1; no reliable D call. V was trimmed by 6 bases and J by 7 bases, leaving 12 bases between them. The CDR3 is made up of 12 amino acids. Germline loops: CDR1 MNHNY, CDR2 SVGAGI (reference sequence). The CDR3 region has the DNA TGTGCCAGCAGCCACACTAACCTTGAAGCTTTCTTT. It is translated as CASSHTNLEAFF.

The chain recombines TRBV2 with TRBJ2-2, with D perhaps TRBD1 or TRBD2 (5 bases each). This CDR3 is 17 amino acids long. The germline V and J ends were trimmed by 5 bases and 6 bases, with 22 bases remaining between them. Germline assignment: CDR1 SNHLY and CDR2 FYNNEI. This chain's CDR3 is CASSFHTGTRNPGELFF. CDR3 bases: TGTGCCAGCAGTTTCCATACCGGGACCAGAAACCCCGGGGAGCTGTTTTTT.

This chain joins TRBV11-2 and TRBJ2-1; the D is unclear. Trimming took off 1 base at V and 9 bases at J, with 19 bases between the two ends. The V gene's germline CDR1 is SGHAT and CDR2 FQNNGV. This CDR3 is built from 16 residues. CDR3 bases: TGTGCCAGCAGCTTAGGGCTCCGACGTAGAAGTAGTGAGCAGTTCTTC. It translates to CASSLGLRRRSSEQFF.

Regarding this clone: The same CDR3 is also encoded by other DNA sequences in this sample. The chain is built from TRBV19 and TRBJ2-7; no reliable D call. Germline V CDR1 and CDR2: LNHDA, SQIVND (reference sequence). Trimming took off 4 bases at V and 1 base at J, with 5 bases between the two ends. The CDR3 spans 12 residues. This chain's CDR3 is CASSSPSYEQYF. CDR3 bases: TGTGCCAGTAGTAGTCCATCCTACGAGCAGTACTTC.

V gene TRBV28 combines with J gene TRBJ2-4; 7 bases are shared with TRBD1. Germline V lookup: CDR1 MDHEN, CDR2 SYDVKM. This CDR3 is 15 amino acids long. The V and J ends lost 4 bases and 3 bases, in that order; junction bases with no gene match: 6. Here the CDR3 DNA reads TGTGCCAGCAGTTGGCAGGGGGATAGCAAAAACATTCAGTACTTC. Its translation is CASSWQGDSKNIQYF.